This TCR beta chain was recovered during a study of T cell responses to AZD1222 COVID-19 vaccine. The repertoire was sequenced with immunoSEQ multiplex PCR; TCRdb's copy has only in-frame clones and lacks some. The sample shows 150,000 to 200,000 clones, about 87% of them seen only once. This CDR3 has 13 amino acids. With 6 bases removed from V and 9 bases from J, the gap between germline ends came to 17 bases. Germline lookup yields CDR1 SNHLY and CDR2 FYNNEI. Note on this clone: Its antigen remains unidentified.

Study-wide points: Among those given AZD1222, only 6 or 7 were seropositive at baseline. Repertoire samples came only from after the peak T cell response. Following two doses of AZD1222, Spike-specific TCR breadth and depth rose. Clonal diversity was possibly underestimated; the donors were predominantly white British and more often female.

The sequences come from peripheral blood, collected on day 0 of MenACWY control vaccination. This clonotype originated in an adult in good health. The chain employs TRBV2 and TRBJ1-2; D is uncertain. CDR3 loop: CASSIMGPESYTF. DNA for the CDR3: TGTGCCAGCAGCATTATGGGTCCCGAAAGCTACACCTTC.